This T cell receptor beta chain was identified during a study of blood T cell repertoires in COVID-19. In the study overall: Both acute and convalescent COVID-19 samples were obtained from the United States, Italy and Spain. In each case, the material was cDNA or gDNA derived from T cells, B-cell-depleted T cells, or PBMCs.

Per the authors' pipeline: Scientists estimated how many nucleated cells there were by amplifying reference gene primers. Generated by immunoSEQ multiplex PCR, the TCRdb table keeps only in-frame clones and is missing some. V, J and clone size reflect that table, while D and trimming were determined from the DNA. The sample records 180,000 or so clones, roughly nine tenths being singletons. The sequencing input was peripheral blood. The source is a man between 18 and 29 years old with acute or convalescent COVID-19.

The CDR3 DNA reads as TGTGCCAGCAGCTTAAGTACAGCTTATAATTCACCCCTCCACTTT. Protein product: CASSLSTAYNSPLHF. V is TRBV7-9 and J is TRBJ1-6; D is unclear. Germline values: CDR1 SEHNR, CDR2 FQNEAQ (reference sequence). V lost 2 bases and J 4 bases, leaving 9 bases between the germline ends. CDR3 length: 15 residues.